A single sample is the source of the 2 T cell receptor beta chains below, sequenced in a study of blood T cell repertoires in COVID-19. Data came from immunoSEQ multiplex PCR; TCRdb stores just in-frame clones and leaves some out. The sample shows 80,000 to 100,000 clones, around 87% of them seen only once. Sequencing was carried out using peripheral blood. Receptor source: a human donor in a cohort sampled during active COVID-19.

The CDR3 DNA follows: TGTGCCAGTAGTATGGGACTAGCGGGAGACACAGATACGCAGTATTTT. Translating it yields CASSMGLAGDTDTQYF. The chain carries TRBV19 and TRBJ2-3; the match to TRBD2 covers 14 bases. CDR3 size: 16 residues. The V and J ends lost 3 bases and 2 bases, in that order; junction bases with no gene match: 1. CDR1 LNHDA and CDR2 SQIVND come from the germline V gene (reference sequence).

For the CDR3, the DNA is TGTGCCAGCATCTGGGGGACCTCAGGGGCCGGGGAGCTGTTTTTT. Amino acids: CASIWGTSGAGELFF. V is TRBV2 and J is TRBJ2-2; D is possibly TRBD1 (6 bases). V was pared by 7 bases and J by 6 bases, with 18 bases between. CDR1 SNHLY and CDR2 FYNNEI come from the germline V gene. The length of the CDR3 is 15 residues.